Listed below are T cell receptor beta chains from one sample, sequenced in a study of blood T cells in healthy people across ages. TCRdb analysed the 5' RACE reads with MiXCR anew, one entry per CDR3 protein. The sample carries hundreds of thousands of distinct CDR3 sequences, around 25% recorded once. The same data also went into a second study, on T cells of mothers and their children.

Input material: blood. These receptors were obtained from a boy aged 5 to 17 in good health. Each CDR3 is given with its conserved first and last residue. Fields, in order: D gene, J gene, V gene, clone size, CDR3 DNA, CDR3 protein. D genes are given only for firm matches. Clone sizes are given selectively: once, few, many, or a class where the clone is expanded.

D: .
J: TRBJ2-6
V: TRBV19
size: .
DNA: TGTGCCAGTAGTATTGGAACAGGTGTGTCTGGGGCCAACGTCCTGACTTTC
CDR3: CASSIGTGVSGANVLTF

D: TRBD1
J: TRBJ2-7
V: TRBV29-1
size: few
DNA: TGCAGCGTTGAAGCCGACAGGGGGGCCTACGAGCAGTACTTC
CDR3: CSVEADRGAYEQYF

D: .
J: TRBJ1-3
V: TRBV15
size: .
DNA: TGTGCCACCAGCAGAGACCCAGTGGACACCATATATTTT
CDR3: CATSRDPVDTIYF

D: TRBD2
J: TRBJ2-5
V: TRBV28
size: few
DNA: TGTGCCAGCAGTTTCTGGGCGGGGGGCCAAGAGACCCAGTACTTC
CDR3: CASSFWAGGQETQYF

D: TRBD2
J: TRBJ2-5
V: TRBV6-1
size: .
DNA: TGTGCCAGCAGCCGGACTAGCGGGGGGCGTAAAGAGACCCAGTACTTC
CDR3: CASSRTSGGRKETQYF

D: .
J: TRBJ1-4
V: TRBV5-1
size: few
DNA: TGCGCCAGCAGCTTGGACGTGGGATCTAATGAAAAACTGTTTTTT
CDR3: CASSLDVGSNEKLFF

D: .
J: TRBJ2-6
V: TRBV5-5
size: few
DNA: TGTGCCAGCGTGCAGGGCTCTGGGGCCAACGTCCTGACTTTC
CDR3: CASVQGSGANVLTF

D: TRBD2
J: TRBJ2-1
V: TRBV5-1
size: .
DNA: TGCGCCAGCAGCTCCGGGACTAGCGGGGAGGCAGTGGAGTTCTTC
CDR3: CASSSGTSGEAVEFF

D: .
J: TRBJ1-4
V: TRBV5-1
size: once
DNA: TGCGCCAGCGGGGCCGGGACTCCTAATGAAAAACTGTTTTTT
CDR3: CASGAGTPNEKLFF

D: .
J: TRBJ2-3
V: TRBV13
size: .
DNA: TGTGCCAGCAGCGTACGTAACACAGATACGCAGTATTTT
CDR3: CASSVRNTDTQYF

D: .
J: TRBJ2-7
V: TRBV5-5
size: few
DNA: TGTGCCAGCAGCTTGGCTTGGAGCTCCTACGAGCAGTACTTC
CDR3: CASSLAWSSYEQYF

D: TRBD1
J: TRBJ2-3
V: TRBV6-2/TRBV6-3
size: few
DNA: TGTGCCAGCAGTAACGACCGGACAGGGAGAGTCCCAGATACGCAGTATTTT
CDR3: CASSNDRTGRVPDTQYF

D: .
J: TRBJ1-5
V: TRBV10-3
size: few
DNA: TGTGCCATCAGTGAGGGTGTGAGCAATCAGCCCCAGCATTTT
CDR3: CAISEGVSNQPQHF

D: .
J: TRBJ2-3
V: TRBV27
size: .
DNA: TGTGCCGCCTTTGGGGGGACGGTTTCTAGGATTGAGGCGCAGTATTTT
CDR3: CAAFGGTVSRIEAQYF

D: .
J: TRBJ2-7
V: TRBV28
size: few
DNA: TGTGCCAGCGGGCGGGGGCTACTCTTCTACGAGCAGTACTTC
CDR3: CASGRGLLFYEQYF

D: .
J: TRBJ2-5
V: TRBV24-1
size: few
DNA: TGTGCCACCGCAGCGGGTCGGGGCGAGACCCAGTACTTC
CDR3: CATAAGRGETQYF

D: .
J: TRBJ2-3
V: TRBV6-2/TRBV6-3
size: few
DNA: TGTGCCAGCAGTGAGGACTGGACAGATACGCAGTATTTT
CDR3: CASSEDWTDTQYF